This T cell receptor (beta chain) was sequenced during a study of blood T cells in healthy people across ages. Donors were healthy Caucasian individuals from Russia aged roughly 6 to 90. V dropped 7 bases and J dropped 6 bases, with 15 bases sitting between them. CDR1 and CDR2 from the germline V gene are MDHEN and SYDVKM. The CDR3 extends over 14 amino acids. A second PCR of about 6 to 12 cycles used a sample-barcoded 5' primer and a J-beta primer mix. TCRdb re-analysed the 5' RACE reads in MiXCR, keeping a single row per CDR3 protein. The sample carries nearly 1 million distinct CDR3 sequences, just over 50% recorded once. General observations from the study: Compared with aged donors, long-lived donors showed fewer expanded clones, suggesting selection.

A word on this clonotype: Its specificity is unknown.

This receptor was obtained from an older woman in good health. The material sequenced was blood. This sequence joins TRBV28 and TRBJ1-4; D may be TRBD1 (6 bases). For the CDR3, the DNA is TGTGCCAGCATGGGGGGCGCGGAGGATGAAAAACTGTTTTTT. The encoded protein is CASMGGAEDEKLFF.